This TCR beta chain was identified in a study of T cells expressing NK-cell markers (dated by TCRdb to about 2020). Regarding the complete study: Under 10 donors provided sorted CD3+CD56+NKG2C+, CD3+CD56+NKG2C- and CD3+CD56-NKG2C+ T-cell subsets, whose TCR beta-chain repertoires were profiled. Among the eight sequenced donors, only one was HCMV-seronegative, while the other seven were HCMV-seropositive. Randomly selected healthy volunteers, three men and five women, were used as the eight sequenced donors. Sequencing of the libraries produced 2 x 150 bp reads on Illumina HiSeq 2000/2500, MiSeq or NextSeq.

The germline V gene yields KGHDR for CDR1 and SFDVKD for CDR2. Taken from cysteine to phenylalanine, the CDR3 has 13 residues. The coding DNA is unavailable. Regarding this clonotype: Its antigen remains undetermined.

Points the paper makes about the study in general: Those dominant clonotypes were again the most abundant among CD3+CD56-NKG2C+ cells in a handful of donors, at roughly 25-65%. In over five donors, the dominant CD3+CD56+NKG2C+ clonotypes were among the top 10 CD8+ clonotypes and accounted for roughly 1.0-7.5% of CD8+ T cells. Whether the expanded NKG2C-expressing T cell clones were specific for HCMV antigens remained unclear.

The instrument given in TCRdb is Illumina HiSeq 2000. 5'RACE template switching, by which a universal primer site and unique molecular identifiers were added, was used to make TCR beta cDNA libraries. cDNA synthesis was primed from the TCR beta constant segment, followed by two successive PCR amplification steps. In the authors' own workflow: Reads were demultiplexed and grouped by UMI with MIGEC, and clonotypes were assembled and quantified with MiTCR. To exclude erroneous sequences, only TCR cDNA sequences supported by at least two reads were retained. Downstream repertoire analysis used the tcR package, and clonotypes were matched across fractions by CDR3 nucleotide sequence plus V segment. VDJmatch was used to annotate antigen specificity against VDJdb, with one amino acid substitution in CDR3 permitted. After reprocessing by TCRdb, each CDR3 protein sequence is one entry, and no DNA is given. The V and J calls here are based on TCRdb, not the publication. In this sample's table one finds roughly 170,000 distinct CDR3 sequences. The ten largest make up 18% of the sample.

HCMV serostatus was determined by detecting HCMV-specific IgG in serum with a commercial ELISA kit. Peripheral blood mononuclear cells were isolated from blood by Ficoll density gradient centrifugation. The V and J genes are TRBV24-1 and TRBJ1-1. The sample taken for sequencing was blood T cells: a sorted CD56 or NKG2C T cell subset, CD4+ or CD8+ T cells, or bulk PBMC T cells (not recorded which). This TCR came from a woman aged 18 to 69 in good health. The CDR3 corresponds to CATSDYRDSEAFF.